The clone carrying this T cell receptor (beta chain) has a handful of counts. These data originate in a study of Graves' ophthalmopathy and Graves' hyperthyroidism. Transcripts of RNA were the source for amplifying TCR beta CDR3 regions. Second-round multiplex PCR came after a first-round RT-PCR that employed HTBI primers. Via MiXCR, TCRdb re-called the multiplex PCR reads, giving one row per CDR3 protein. Of about 740,000 distinct CDR3 sequences listed, roughly 41% are singletons. In germline, CDR1 is SEHNR, CDR2 FQNEAQ (reference sequence). The ends were cut back, 5 bases at V and 3 bases at J, with 16 bases in the middle. This CDR3 is 16 amino acids long. Patients were diagnosed from clinical symptoms, serum thyroxine, TRAb, thyroid ultrasound and orbital computed tomography. The PBMCs originated from more than 8 ml of fresh peripheral blood.

The clonotype originates from an adult man with Graves' ophthalmopathy. The rearrangement joins TRBV7-9 to TRBJ1-4; D not resolved. Input material: peripheral blood. The DNA for the CDR3 is TGTGCCAGCAGCCCCAGGACCGGGGTGGCTAATGAAAAACTGTTTTTT. This encodes CASSPRTGVANEKLFF.